This T cell receptor (beta chain) stems from a study of blood T cells in healthy people across ages. Overall study results and limits: The recorded TCR beta diversity per million T cells decreased in a roughly linear manner with age. PBMCs were not sorted, which prevented a conclusive comparison of naive versus antigen-experienced cells.

Using a J-beta primer mix together with a sample-barcoded 5' primer, a second PCR was run for roughly 6 to 11 cycles. TCRdb used MiXCR to reprocess the 5' RACE reads, holding one entry per CDR3 protein. The sample has approximately 760,000 distinct CDR3 sequences; more than 20% are singletons. From germline, CDR1 is SGHAT and CDR2 FQNNGV. V was clipped by 2 bases and J by 5 bases, with 15 bases between them. The CDR3 consists of 15 residues. In this sample, this clonotype turned up a few times. Its antigen is as yet unknown. No fewer than 5.5 micrograms of total RNA were isolated from every sample. The data were also submitted as part of a second study, on T cells of mothers and their children.

Sequenced sample: blood. The source is a boy aged 10-17 years in good health. The chain links TRBV11-2 to TRBJ2-5; D is ambiguous. Here the CDR3 reads CASSLIFDHMETQYF. Here the CDR3 DNA reads TGTGCCAGCAGCTTAATTTTTGATCACATGGAGACCCAGTACTTC.